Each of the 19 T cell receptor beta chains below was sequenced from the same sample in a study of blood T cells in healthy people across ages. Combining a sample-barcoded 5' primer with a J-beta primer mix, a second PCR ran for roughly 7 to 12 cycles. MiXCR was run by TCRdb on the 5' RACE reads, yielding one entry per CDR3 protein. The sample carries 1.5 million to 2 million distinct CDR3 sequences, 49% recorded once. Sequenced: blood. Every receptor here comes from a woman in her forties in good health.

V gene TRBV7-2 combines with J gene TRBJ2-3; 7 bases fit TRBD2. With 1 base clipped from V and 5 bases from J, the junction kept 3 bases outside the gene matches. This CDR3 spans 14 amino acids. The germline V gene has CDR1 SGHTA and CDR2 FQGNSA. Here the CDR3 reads CASSLGKRGDTQYF. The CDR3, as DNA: TGTGCCAGCAGCTTAGGAAAGCGGGGAGATACGCAGTATTTT.

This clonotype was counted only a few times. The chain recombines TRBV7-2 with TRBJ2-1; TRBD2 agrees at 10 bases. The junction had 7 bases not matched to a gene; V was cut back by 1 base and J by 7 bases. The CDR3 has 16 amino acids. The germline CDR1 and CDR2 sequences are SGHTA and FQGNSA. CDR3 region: CASSLDSSGGWNEQFF. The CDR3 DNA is TGTGCCAGCAGCTTAGATAGTAGCGGGGGGTGGAATGAGCAGTTCTTC.

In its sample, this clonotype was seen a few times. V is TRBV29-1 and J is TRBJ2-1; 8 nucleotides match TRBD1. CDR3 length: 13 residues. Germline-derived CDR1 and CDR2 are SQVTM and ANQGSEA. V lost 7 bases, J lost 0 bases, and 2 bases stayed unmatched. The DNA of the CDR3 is TGCAGCGGACAGGGGAGCTCCTACAATGAGCAGTTCTTC. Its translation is CSGQGSSYNEQFF.

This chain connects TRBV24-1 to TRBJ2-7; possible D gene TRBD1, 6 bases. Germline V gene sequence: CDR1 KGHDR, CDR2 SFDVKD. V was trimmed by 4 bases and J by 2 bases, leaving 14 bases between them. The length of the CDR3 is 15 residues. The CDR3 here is CATSDSMTGTYEQYF. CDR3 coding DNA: TGTGCCACCAGTGACTCAATGACAGGAACCTACGAGCAGTACTTC.

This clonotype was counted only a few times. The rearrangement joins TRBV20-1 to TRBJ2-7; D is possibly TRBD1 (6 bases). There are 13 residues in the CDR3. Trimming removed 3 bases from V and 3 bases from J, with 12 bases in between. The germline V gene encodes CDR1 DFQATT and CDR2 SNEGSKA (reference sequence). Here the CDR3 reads CSASGDTYYEQYF. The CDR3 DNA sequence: TGCAGTGCTAGTGGGGACACCTACTACGAGCAGTACTTC.

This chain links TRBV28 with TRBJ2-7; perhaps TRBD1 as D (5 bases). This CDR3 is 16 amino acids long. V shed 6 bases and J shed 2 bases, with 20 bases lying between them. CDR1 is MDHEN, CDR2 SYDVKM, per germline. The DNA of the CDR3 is TGTGCCAGCAGACCCTCCATGACAGCTACTGCCTACGAGCAGTACTTC. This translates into CASRPSMTATAYEQYF.

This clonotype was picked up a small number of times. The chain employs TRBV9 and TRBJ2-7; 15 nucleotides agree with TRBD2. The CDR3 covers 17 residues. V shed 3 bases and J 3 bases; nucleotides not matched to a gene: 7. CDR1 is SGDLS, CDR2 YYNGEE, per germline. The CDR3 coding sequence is TGTGCCAGCAGCGAGGGAGGGACTAGCGGGGGGATCTACGAGCAGTACTTC. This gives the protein CASSEGGTSGGIYEQYF.

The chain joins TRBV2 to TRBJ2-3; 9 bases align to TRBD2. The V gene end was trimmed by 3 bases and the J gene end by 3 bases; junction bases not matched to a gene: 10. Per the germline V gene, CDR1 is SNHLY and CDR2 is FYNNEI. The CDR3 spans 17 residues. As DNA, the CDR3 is TGTGCCAGCAGTGACCCCACTAAGCGGGGGGCGACAGATACGCAGTATTTT. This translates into CASSDPTKRGATDTQYF.

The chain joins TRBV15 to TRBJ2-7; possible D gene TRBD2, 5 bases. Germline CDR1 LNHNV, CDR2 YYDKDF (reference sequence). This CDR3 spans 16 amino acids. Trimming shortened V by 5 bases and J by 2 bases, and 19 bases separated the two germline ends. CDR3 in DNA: TGTGCCACCAGCGGCCAACGAGGGCTAAGGGCCTACGAGCAGTACTTC. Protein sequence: CATSGQRGLRAYEQYF.

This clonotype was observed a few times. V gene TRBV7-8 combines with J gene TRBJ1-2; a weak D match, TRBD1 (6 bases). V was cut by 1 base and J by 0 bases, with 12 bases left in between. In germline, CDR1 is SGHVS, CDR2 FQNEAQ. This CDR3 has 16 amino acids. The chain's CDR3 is CASSLVPGAPNYGYTF. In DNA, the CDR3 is TGTGCCAGCAGCTTAGTCCCAGGGGCCCCTAACTATGGCTACACCTTC.

CDR3 sequence reads: CSASEGYEKLFF. The CDR3 bases are TGCAGTGCTAGTGAAGGGTACGAAAAACTGTTTTTT. The chain has TRBV20-1 and TRBJ1-4, with D uncertain. The CDR3 runs 12 residues. The germline V gene has CDR1 DFQATT and CDR2 SNEGSKA (reference sequence). The V and J ends lost 3 bases and 8 bases respectively, with 10 bases between them.

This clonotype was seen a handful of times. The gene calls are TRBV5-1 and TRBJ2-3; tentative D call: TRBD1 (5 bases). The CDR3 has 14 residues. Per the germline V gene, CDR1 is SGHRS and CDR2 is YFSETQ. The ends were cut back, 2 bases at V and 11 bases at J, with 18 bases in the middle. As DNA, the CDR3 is TGCGCCAGCAGCTTAAGGTCCGGGCAGGGTGTGCAGTATTTT. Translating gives CASSLRSGQGVQYF.

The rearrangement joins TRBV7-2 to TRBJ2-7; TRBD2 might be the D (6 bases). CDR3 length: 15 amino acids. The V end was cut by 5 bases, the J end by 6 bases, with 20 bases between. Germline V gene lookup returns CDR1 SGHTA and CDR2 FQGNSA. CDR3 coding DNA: TGTGCCAGCAGCAACAGACTAGGTGTTGAGGCCGAGCAGTACTTC. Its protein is CASSNRLGVEAEQYF.

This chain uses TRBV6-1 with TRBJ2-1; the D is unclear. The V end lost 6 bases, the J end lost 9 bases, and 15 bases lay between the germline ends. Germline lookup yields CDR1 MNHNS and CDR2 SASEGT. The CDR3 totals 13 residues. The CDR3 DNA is TGTGCCAGCAGATGGACCGCGGCTAGTGAGCAGTTCTTC. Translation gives CASRWTAASEQFF.

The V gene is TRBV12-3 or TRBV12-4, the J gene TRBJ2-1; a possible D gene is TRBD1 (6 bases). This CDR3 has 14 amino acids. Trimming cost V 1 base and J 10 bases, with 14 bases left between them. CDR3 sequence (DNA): TGTGCCAGCAGTTTAGTGACAGGTCAGGGCGAGCAGTTCTTC. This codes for CASSLVTGQGEQFF.

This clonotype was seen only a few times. CDR3 protein: CASSFQDTSYEQYF. CDR3 sequence (DNA): TGTGCCAGCAGCTTCCAAGACACATCCTACGAGCAGTACTTC. The rearrangement joins TRBV7-9 to TRBJ2-4; the D is unclear. The J call could be wrong; TRBJ2-7 is a better fit for the DNA end. The CDR3 runs to 14 residues. Germline V gene sequence: CDR1 SEHNR, CDR2 FQNEAQ (reference sequence).

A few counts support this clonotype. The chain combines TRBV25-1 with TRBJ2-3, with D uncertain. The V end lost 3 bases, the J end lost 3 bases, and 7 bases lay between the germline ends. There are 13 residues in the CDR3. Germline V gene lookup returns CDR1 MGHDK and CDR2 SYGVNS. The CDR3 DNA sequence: TGTGCCAGCAGTGACATCCGAACAGATACGCAGTATTTT. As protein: CASSDIRTDTQYF.

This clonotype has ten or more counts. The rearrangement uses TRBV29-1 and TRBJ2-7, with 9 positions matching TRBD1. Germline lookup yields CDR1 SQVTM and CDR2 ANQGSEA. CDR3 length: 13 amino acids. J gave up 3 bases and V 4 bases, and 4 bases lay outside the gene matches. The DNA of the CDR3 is TGCAGCGTTGTGGGACAGGGCTTCTACGAGCAGTACTTC. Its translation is CSVVGQGFYEQYF.

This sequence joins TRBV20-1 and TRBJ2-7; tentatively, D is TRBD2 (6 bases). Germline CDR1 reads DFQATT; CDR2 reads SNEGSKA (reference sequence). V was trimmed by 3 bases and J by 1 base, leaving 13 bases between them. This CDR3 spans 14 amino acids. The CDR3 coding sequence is TGCAGTGCTAGGGGAGGCAGGGAATCCTACGAGCAGTACTTC. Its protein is CSARGGRESYEQYF.